A selection of T cell receptor beta chains follows, all from one sample in a study of blood T cell repertoires in COVID-19. Repertoires were generated with immunoSEQ multiplex PCR, while TCRdb's copy carries only in-frame clones and drops some. Of around 110,000 clones in the sample, about four fifths were seen once. Sequencing was done on a sample of peripheral blood. All receptors derive from a man in his fifties or sixties with active or convalescent COVID-19. The CDR3 runs from the conserved cysteine through the conserved F or W. The D gene is left open where the match is weak. Not all rows give a size; the values are once, few, many and, for expanded clones, a class.

TRBJ1-2	-	TRBV9	-	CASSTDGGLPNYGYTF	TGTGCCAGCAGCACGGACGGAGGTCTACCCAACTATGGCTACACCTTC
TRBJ1-6	few	TRBV6-5	TRBD1	CASSRDRGIGSPLHF	TGTGCCAGCAGTAGGGACAGGGGAATAGGGTCACCCCTCCACTTT
TRBJ2-7	-	TRBV6-1	-	CASSEATGVSYEQYF	TGTGCCAGCAGTGAAGCGACAGGCGTTTCCTACGAGCAGTACTTC
TRBJ2-2	-	TRBV5-4	-	CASSPPNLGGTGELFF	TGTGCCAGCAGCCCCCCCAACTTAGGGGGCACCGGGGAGCTGTTTTTT
TRBJ2-7	-	TRBV4-1	TRBD2	CASSQDPLAGGPQYF	TGCGCCAGCAGCCAAGATCCGTTAGCGGGAGGTCCTCAGTACTTC
TRBJ1-2	-	TRBV3-1/TRBV3-2	-	CASSPDRFYGYTF	TGTGCCAGCAGCCCGGACAGATTTTATGGCTACACCTTC
TRBJ2-3	-	TRBV7-2	TRBD2	CASSWGTSGVADTQYF	TGTGCCAGCAGCTGGGGGACTAGCGGGGTGGCAGATACGCAGTATTTT
TRBJ1-2	-	TRBV28	-	CASSGYRDGYTF	TGTGCCAGCAGTGGATACAGGGATGGCTACACCTTC
TRBJ2-1	few	TRBV19	-	CASSLSVSSYNEQFF	TGTGCCAGTAGTTTGAGCGTGAGCTCCTACAATGAGCAGTTCTTC
TRBJ2-7	-	TRBV5-1	-	CASSAGTEASRQYF	TGCGCCAGCAGCGCGGGGACAGAAGCCTCCCGACAGTACTTC
TRBJ1-1	-	TRBV7-2	-	CASSTRQTNTEAFF	TGTGCCAGCAGCACCAGACAGACCAACACTGAAGCTTTCTTT
TRBJ2-6	few	TRBV5-5	TRBD1	CASSSDRARSGANVLTF	TGTGCCAGCAGCTCGGACAGGGCCCGCTCTGGGGCCAACGTCCTGACTTTC
TRBJ1-3	once	TRBV18	-	CASSRWTVSGNTIYF	TGTGCCAGCTCACGATGGACAGTCTCTGGAAACACCATATATTTT
TRBJ2-1	-	TRBV5-1	-	CASKEQSTHNEQFF	TGCGCCAGCAAGGAGCAGAGCACCCACAATGAGCAGTTCTTC
TRBJ2-3	-	TRBV2	-	CASISGTDTQYF	TGTGCCAGCATCTCCGGGACAGATACGCAGTATTTT
TRBJ2-7	-	TRBV28	-	CASSLPTQGFTSYEQYF	TGTGCCAGCAGTTTACCAACTCAGGGCTTTACCTCCTACGAGCAGTACTTC
TRBJ2-7	-	TRBV5-1	-	CASSADTLYEQYF	TGCGCCAGCAGCGCGGACACCCTCTACGAGCAGTACTTC
TRBJ2-1	-	TRBV19	TRBD2	CASSTERGYNEQFF	TGTGCCAGTAGTACGGAGCGGGGGTACAATGAGCAGTTCTTC
TRBJ2-3	-	TRBV4-3	-	CASSQESGSQYF	TGCGCCAGCAGCCAAGAAAGCGGCTCGCAGTATTTT
TRBJ1-5	-	TRBV7-2	-	CASSPSPRQPQHF	TGTGCCAGCAGCCCATCCCCGAGGCAGCCCCAGCATTTT
TRBJ2-7	-	TRBV27	TRBD1	CASSFDLTGWSEQYF	TGTGCCAGCAGTTTTGACCTGACAGGGTGGTCCGAGCAGTACTTC
TRBJ2-7	-	TRBV21-1	-	CASSKGTAGLAGVKYF	TGTGCCAGCAGCAAAGGAACGGCCGGACTAGCGGGAGTCAAGTACTTC
TRBJ1-2	-	TRBV9	-	CASSPRGAGIYGYTF	TGTGCCAGCAGCCCCAGGGGCGCAGGGATCTATGGCTACACCTTC
TRBJ1-1	-	TRBV7-4	TRBD1	CASSYGTAPGNTEAFF	TGTGCCAGCAGCTACGGGACAGCGCCTGGAAACACTGAAGCTTTCTTT
TRBJ2-3	-	TRBV7-2	TRBD2	CASSQREGRGDTQYF	TGTGCCAGCAGCCAGCGGGAGGGCCGCGGAGATACGCAGTATTTT
TRBJ2-7	-	TRBV28	TRBD1	CASSLDSRSAGTGNEQYF	TGTGCCAGCAGTTTAGACTCCAGATCCGCCGGGACAGGGAACGAGCAGTACTTC
TRBJ1-1	-	TRBV28	-	CASSLGGFSTGLGTEAFF	TGTGCCAGCAGTTTAGGGGGATTCTCAACAGGGTTGGGCACTGAAGCTTTCTTT
TRBJ2-2	few	TRBV10-3	-	CAISRGSFNTGELFF	TGTGCCATCAGTCGAGGTAGTTTTAACACCGGGGAGCTGTTTTTT
TRBJ2-1	-	TRBV7-3	TRBD2	CASSSPSGGDYNEQFF	TGTGCCAGCAGCTCTCCTAGCGGAGGGGACTACAATGAGCAGTTCTTC
TRBJ2-2	-	TRBV5-5	TRBD1	CASSTRQGSGELFF	TGTGCCAGCAGCACCCGACAGGGATCCGGGGAGCTGTTTTTT
TRBJ2-7	-	TRBV16	-	CASSHDRFPYF	TGTGCCAGCAGCCACGACAGGTTTCCGTACTTC
TRBJ1-2	-	TRBV7-2	-	CASSLSQYYGYTF	TGTGCCAGCAGCTTAAGTCAGTACTATGGCTACACCTTC
TRBJ1-3	-	TRBV3-1/TRBV3-2	TRBD1	CASSQSPTGVNTIYF	TGTGCCAGCAGCCAATCGCCGACAGGGGTAAACACCATATATTTT
TRBJ1-1	-	TRBV11-2	-	CASSLDLEGRAFF	TGTGCCAGCAGCTTAGATTTGGAGGGACGCGCTTTCTTT
TRBJ1-6	-	TRBV25-1	TRBD1	CASSGRWDRGSPLHF	TGTGCCAGCAGTGGCCGTTGGGACAGGGGTTCACCCCTCCACTTT
TRBJ2-7	once	TRBV27	TRBD1	CASSPSTGLYYEQYF	TGTGCCAGCAGTCCGTCGACAGGGCTCTACTACGAGCAGTACTTC
TRBJ2-1	once	TRBV7-3	-	CASSSTGSGEQFF	TGTGCCAGCAGCTCTACAGGGTCGGGGGAGCAGTTCTTC
TRBJ1-1	-	TRBV5-1	-	CASSLYRANTEAFF	TGCGCCAGCAGCTTGTACAGGGCAAACACTGAAGCTTTCTTT